Following are 22 T cell receptor beta chains from one sample sequenced in a study of CD8 T cells in ankylosing spondylitis. The study's findings and limits: Ankylosing spondylitis blood appeared to carry a characteristic TCR beta motif of seven to nine highly homologous variants.

For these receptors, no antigen is known. One entry per CDR3 protein results from TCRdb running MiXCR on the 5' RACE reads. This sample has hundreds of thousands of distinct CDR3 sequences, with 12% found just once. Sequenced input: blood, either unsorted or a sorted T cell fraction (not recorded which). These receptors came from a male donor with ankylosing spondylitis.

The chain combines TRBV18 with TRBJ1-1; D remains unclear. In germline, CDR1 is KGHSH, CDR2 LQKENI. The CDR3 sequence is 14 residues long. Trimming stripped 1 base from V and 1 base from J, with 7 bases between. As DNA, the CDR3 is TGTGCCAGCTCACCACGGGAGCAGAACACTGAAGCTTTCTTT. Amino acids: CASSPREQNTEAFF.

The V and J genes are TRBV20-1 and TRBJ2-5; 8 positions agree with TRBD2. CDR1 and CDR2 from the germline V gene are DFQATT and SNEGSKA (reference sequence). The CDR3 loop spans 15 amino acids. V dropped 5 bases and J dropped 0; count of bases not matched to a gene: 8. CDR3 nucleotide sequence: TGCAGTGCTCTGAGAGCGGGAGCCAACCAAGAGACCCAGTACTTC. This translates into CSALRAGANQETQYF.

This clonotype was recorded many times. CDR3 sequence reads: CASSKRFRANYGYTF. The CDR3 DNA reads TGTGCCAGCAGTAAGAGATTTCGAGCTAACTATGGCTACACCTTC. The V and J genes are TRBV28 and TRBJ1-2; D gene ambiguous. This CDR3 is 15 amino acids long. The V end lost 5 bases, the J end lost 0 bases, and 13 bases lay between the germline ends. In germline, CDR1 is MDHEN, CDR2 SYDVKM.

The chain carries TRBV30 and TRBJ2-7; perhaps TRBD2 as D (5 bases). This CDR3 region has 11 residues. V was pared by 3 bases and J by 6 bases, with 9 bases between. CDR1 is GTSNPN, CDR2 SVGIG, per germline (reference sequence). CDR3 DNA: TGTGCCTGGAGCGGGAACCTCGAGCAGTACTTC. Translated, it gives CAWSGNLEQYF. Complete variable domain (other parts from reference TRBV30 and TRBJ2-7): SQTIHQWPATLVQPVGSPLSLECTVEGTSNPNLYWYRQAAGRGLQLLFYSVGIGQISSEVPQNLSASRPQDRQFILSSKKLLLSDSGFYLCAWSGNLEQYFGPGTRLTVT.

This clonotype appeared many times. The chain couples TRBV28 to TRBJ1-2, with D possibly TRBD1 on 6 matching bases. The V gene's germline CDR1 is MDHEN and CDR2 SYDVKM. This CDR3 has 12 residues. Between the trimmed V and J ends, which lost 5 bases and 7 bases, there was a span of 11 bases. This chain's CDR3 is CASSPGASGYTF. CDR3 nucleotide sequence: TGTGCCAGCAGTCCGGGGGCAAGTGGCTACACCTTC.

The V gene is TRBV20-1, the J gene TRBJ1-4; no definite D call. Trimming removed 0 bases from V and 7 bases from J, with 6 bases in between. Germline V gene lookup returns CDR1 DFQATT and CDR2 SNEGSKA (reference sequence). CDR3 size: 12 residues. The CDR3 sequence: CSARDPGEKLFF. The CDR3 nucleotides are TGCAGTGCTAGAGATCCGGGTGAAAAACTGTTTTTT.

This clonotype was seen a few times. The CDR3, as DNA: TGTGCCAGCAGCGCCCGGGACACTGAGAACACTGAAGCTTTCTTT. Residues: CASSARDTENTEAFF. The V gene is TRBV7-2, the J gene TRBJ1-1; D perhaps matches TRBD1 (6 bases). Trimming shortened V by 5 bases and J by 1 base, and 14 bases separated the two germline ends. Germline assignment: CDR1 SGHTA and CDR2 FQGNSA. The length of the CDR3 is 15 residues. The full variable domain, its missing parts supplied by reference TRBV7-2 and TRBJ1-1, is GAGVSQSPSNKVTEKGKDVELRCDPISGHTALYWYRQSLGQGLEFLIYFQGNSAPDKSGLPSDRFSAERTGGSVSTLTIQRTQQEDSAVYLCASSARDTENTEAFFGQGTRLTVV.

In DNA, the CDR3 is TGTGCCAGCAGTGAACCCGACAGGCACACTGAAGCTTTCTTT. It is translated as CASSEPDRHTEAFF. V and J are TRBV25-1 and TRBJ1-1, with D maybe TRBD1 (6 bases). Germline assignment: CDR1 MGHDK and CDR2 SYGVNS. The length of the CDR3 is 14 residues. V dropped 2 bases and J dropped 3 bases, with 10 bases sitting between them.

This rearrangement joins TRBV4-3 to TRBJ2-3; 11 nucleotides align to TRBD2. In germline, CDR1 is LGHNA, CDR2 YSLEER. The CDR3 runs 15 residues. V lost 0 bases and J lost 8; bases outside the gene matches: 4. The CDR3 DNA follows: TGCGCCAGCAGCCAAGAACCACTAGCGGGGGTTACGCAGTATTTT. It translates to CASSQEPLAGVTQYF.

The CDR3 spells CASTADPTGANVLTF. The CDR3, as DNA: TGTGCCAGCACCGCCGACCCGACTGGGGCCAACGTCCTGACTTTC. The gene calls are TRBV2 and TRBJ2-6; D gene ambiguous. There are 15 residues in the CDR3. V was pared by 7 bases and J by 2 bases, with 12 bases between. Germline CDR1 SNHLY, CDR2 FYNNEI.

In its sample, this clonotype was seen a few times. The CDR3 sequence is CSADGGRSSYEQYF. CDR3 bases: TGCAGTGCGGATGGCGGGAGGAGCTCCTACGAGCAGTACTTC. This chain joins TRBV20-1 and TRBJ2-7, with 8 bases that match TRBD2. CDR1 and CDR2 (germline): DFQATT, SNEGSKA (reference sequence). There are 14 residues in the CDR3. The J segment lost 0 bases and the V segment lost 6 bases, leaving 7 bases of the junction unmatched.

This clonotype was seen a few times. V is TRBV5-6 and J is TRBJ2-1; TRBD2 agrees at 13 bases. V dropped 2 bases and J dropped 0; count of bases not matched to a gene: 2. There are 17 residues in the CDR3. Germline values: CDR1 SGHDT, CDR2 YYEEEE. The CDR3 nucleotides are TGTGCCAGCAGCTTAGGACTAGCGGGGGCCTCCTACAATGAGCAGTTCTTC. Protein: CASSLGLAGASYNEQFF.

The chain is built from TRBV27 and TRBJ2-3; D gene ambiguous. Trimming took 2 bases from V and 6 from J, leaving 12 bases between them. The CDR3 runs to 14 residues. Germline V CDR1 and CDR2: MNHEY, SMNVEV (reference sequence). The CDR3: CASSLPRNFDTQYF. In DNA, the CDR3 is TGTGCCAGCAGTTTACCACGAAATTTTGATACGCAGTATTTT.

This sequence joins TRBV4-3 and TRBJ2-7; 9 bases are a match to TRBD2. The junction had 7 bases not matched to a gene; V was cut back by 4 bases and J by 6 bases. The CDR3 extends over 14 amino acids. From germline, CDR1 is LGHNA and CDR2 YSLEER. The CDR3 DNA sequence: TGCGCCAGCAGCCCGGCGGGACTAGCCCGCGAGCAGTACTTC. This encodes CASSPAGLAREQYF.

A remark on this clonotype: It may be a read error: a sequence one base away is much more abundant. The CDR3 reads CRASPWHTEAFF. The CDR3 DNA reads TGCAGAGCTAGTCCTTGGCACACTGAAGCTTTCTTT. J is TRBJ1-1 and V is TRBV20-1; D not certain. CDR1 and CDR2 from the germline V gene are DFQATT and SNEGSKA (reference sequence). The CDR3 extends over 12 amino acids.

This clonotype was detected many times. The genes are TRBV20-1 and TRBJ2-6; perhaps TRBD1 as D (6 bases). V lost 4 bases and J 0 bases, leaving 16 bases between the germline ends. Germline CDR1 is DFQATT and CDR2 is SNEGSKA (reference sequence). CDR3 size: 17 residues. The CDR3 loop is CSANFGGASSGANVLTF. The DNA of the CDR3 is TGCAGTGCTAATTTTGGGGGCGCGAGCTCTGGGGCCAACGTCCTGACTTTC.

This clonotype has just a few counts. As DNA, the CDR3 is TGTGCCAGCAGCTTTAGAAACGGAGGCGAGCAGTACTTC. Translation: CASSFRNGGEQYF. The chain uses TRBV5-4 and TRBJ2-7; possible D gene TRBD2, 5 bases. Looked up from germline, CDR1 is SGHNT and CDR2 is YYREEE (reference sequence). V lost 2 bases and J 6 bases, leaving 12 bases between the germline ends. This CDR3 has 13 residues. The full variable domain, with the rest looked up from reference TRBV5-4 and TRBJ2-7, is ETGVTQSPTHLIKTRGQQVTLRCSSQSGHNTVSWYQQALGQGPQFIFQYYREEENGRGNFPPRFSGLQFPNYSSELNVNALELDDSALYLCASSFRNGGEQYFGPGTRLTVT.

The chain is built from TRBV20-1 and TRBJ2-1; the D gene is possibly TRBD1 (5 bases). The CDR3 has 11 residues. V was pared by 3 bases and J by 8 bases, with 8 bases between. Germline CDR1 and CDR2: DFQATT and SNEGSKA (reference sequence). The CDR3 here is CSASQGHEQFF. CDR3 nucleotide sequence: TGCAGTGCTAGCCAGGGCCATGAGCAGTTCTTC.

This clonotype was recorded many times. This rearrangement joins TRBV29-1 to TRBJ2-7; perhaps TRBD2 as D (5 bases). This CDR3 spans 11 amino acids. CDR1 is SQVTM and CDR2 is ANQGSEA in the germline V gene. The V gene lost 4 bases and the J gene lost 3 bases, with 7 bases spanning the gap. The CDR3 DNA sequence: TGCAGCGTTGGAGAGGGCTACGAGCAGTACTTC. It codes for CSVGEGYEQYF.

The chain links TRBV9 to TRBJ2-2; 7 bases agree with TRBD1. Trimming removed 2 bases from V and 4 bases from J; junction bases left unmatched: 2. Germline CDR1 SGDLS, CDR2 YYNGEE. The CDR3 consists of 14 residues. As DNA, the CDR3 is TGTGCCAGCAGCGTGCAGGGGGTCACCGGGGAGCTGTTTTTT. This codes for CASSVQGVTGELFF.

The V and J genes are TRBV27 and TRBJ2-7; possibly TRBD1 for D (6 bases). This CDR3 has 15 amino acids. Germline CDR1 and CDR2: MNHEY and SMNVEV (reference sequence). Deletions cut 5 bases from V and 0 bases from J, with 14 bases between. Here the CDR3 reads CASSKDSFSSYEQYF. The CDR3 DNA is TGTGCCAGCAGTAAGGACAGTTTCAGCTCCTACGAGCAGTACTTC.

The genes are TRBV7-6 and TRBJ2-1, with 10 bases identical to TRBD2. The CDR3 is 17 residues long. The J segment lost 0 bases and the V segment lost 5 bases, leaving 7 bases of the junction unmatched. In germline, CDR1 is SGHVS, CDR2 FNYEAQ. The CDR3 DNA is TGTGCCAGCAGCCCAGGACTAGCGGAGGCCTCCTACAATGAGCAGTTCTTC. Its translation is CASSPGLAEASYNEQFF.